These T cell receptor beta chains were read from a single sample in a study of identifying expanded T cells in peripheral blood. Measured with immunoSEQ multiplex PCR; TCRdb has only the in-frame clones, and not every one. The sample has 55,000 to 80,000 clones; roughly four fifths are singletons. The sample taken for sequencing was blood. The origin of the receptors is a person aged 18 to 75 in good health. Both conserved end residues are part of each CDR3. Fields, in order: clone size, J gene, D gene, V gene, CDR3 protein, CDR3 DNA. The D gene is left open where the match is weak. The listing skips clone size in some rows; elsewhere it reads once, few, many or a size class.

. | TRBJ2-2 | TRBD2 | TRBV29-1 | CSARTRGSTGELFF | TGCAGCGCCCGGACTAGAGGGAGCACCGGGGAGCTGTTTTTT
. | TRBJ2-7 | . | TRBV18 | CASSPPAGSYEQYF | TGTGCCAGCTCACCACCGGCGGGAAGCTACGAGCAGTACTTC
once | TRBJ2-2 | TRBD2 | TRBV5-4 | CASSSEGLAGVSGELFF | TGTGCCAGCAGCTCAGAAGGGCTAGCGGGAGTGTCCGGGGAGCTGTTTTTT
. | TRBJ2-6 | . | TRBV29-1 | CSVRLSGANVLTF | TGCAGCGTTCGTCTCTCTGGGGCCAACGTCCTGACTTTC
. | TRBJ2-5 | TRBD1 | TRBV30 | CAWSQGVRETQYF | TGTGCCTGGAGTCAGGGGGTACGGGAGACCCAGTACTTC
. | TRBJ2-3 | . | TRBV10-1 | CASSNRGDTQYF | TGCGCCAGCAGTAACAGAGGAGATACGCAGTATTTT
. | TRBJ2-7 | TRBD2 | TRBV7-9 | CASIETGSGGEQYF | TGTGCCAGCATCGAGACCGGTTCGGGGGGCGAGCAGTACTTC
. | TRBJ2-2 | . | TRBV4-3 | CASSPNVARNTGELFF | TGCGCCAGCAGCCCGAATGTTGCGCGGAACACCGGGGAGCTGTTTTTT
few | TRBJ2-1 | . | TRBV19 | CASRSRDSGVSNEQFF | TGTGCCAGTAGGAGCCGGGACTCGGGGGTTTCGAATGAGCAGTTCTTC
. | TRBJ2-4 | . | TRBV6-5 | CASSPHGSKNIQYF | TGTGCCAGCAGCCCCCATGGGTCCAAAAACATTCAGTACTTC
. | TRBJ2-1 | . | TRBV6-5 | CASSYPESEQFF | TGTGCCAGCAGTTACCCCGAATCTGAGCAGTTCTTC
. | TRBJ1-1 | . | TRBV7-7 | CASSLQLNTEAFF | TGTGCCAGCAGCCTACAGTTGAACACTGAAGCTTTCTTT
. | TRBJ1-2 | . | TRBV14 | CASSQDPNLAYGYTF | TGTGCCAGCAGCCAAGATCCGAACCTGGCCTATGGCTACACCTTC
. | TRBJ2-1 | . | TRBV5-4 | CASSLGLGNEQFF | TGTGCCAGCAGCTTGGGTCTGGGCAATGAGCAGTTCTTC
. | TRBJ2-2 | . | TRBV27 | CASSSRSAGELFF | TGTGCCAGCAGTTCGCGGAGTGCCGGGGAGCTGTTTTTT
. | TRBJ2-3 | TRBD1 | TRBV7-2 | CASSARQGVSTTQYF | TGTGCCAGCAGCGCAAGACAGGGAGTGAGTACTACGCAGTATTTT
. | TRBJ2-2 | . | TRBV5-3 | CARPSVTGELFF | TGTGCCAGACCTAGCGTAACCGGGGAGCTGTTTTTT
. | TRBJ1-1 | . | TRBV11-3 | CASSLDPQGTEAFF | TGTGCCAGCAGCTTAGATCCCCAGGGGACTGAAGCTTTCTTT
few | TRBJ2-5 | . | TRBV9 | CASSVVGSTETQYF | TGTGCCAGCAGCGTAGTTGGCAGTACAGAGACCCAGTACTTC